Listed here are 20 T cell receptor beta chains from one sample, sequenced in a study of metastatic and nonmetastatic thyroid tumors. TCRdb reprocessed the PCR reads using MiXCR. The table includes about 92,000 clones, approximately 15% detected once. None of the patients had undergone any treatment ahead of thyroid surgery. What was sequenced was blood. The source of these receptors is a female donor with papillary thyroid cancer or a benign thyroid nodule (not recorded which). Some clones in this sample may be carry-over from other donors' samples.

The rearrangement joins TRBV6-1 to TRBJ1-2; D ambiguous. The V end was cut by 10 bases, the J end by 7 bases, with 22 bases between. This CDR3 region has 14 residues. Per germline, CDR1 MNHNS and CDR2 SASEGT. The CDR3 loop reads CAIRSGWTRGGYTF. DNA of the CDR3: TGTGCCATCAGGTCCGGGTGGACTCGAGGTGGCTACACCTTC.

This clone was picked up many times. The chain combines TRBV10-3 with TRBJ1-2; 7 bases match TRBD1. V trimming: 2 bases; J trimming: 4 bases; junction bases outside the gene matches: 10. The germline V gene encodes CDR1 ENHRY and CDR2 SYGVKD. This CDR3 has 16 amino acids. The CDR3 nucleotides are TGTGCCATCAGTGAGGGCCGGGACAGTGGATCCTATGGCTACACCTTC. Translating gives CAISEGRDSGSYGYTF.

Many counts were recorded for this clone. This chain links TRBV6-1 with TRBJ1-5; possible D gene TRBD1, 6 bases. Trimming removed 2 bases from V and 7 bases from J, with 12 bases in between. Per germline, CDR1 MNHNS and CDR2 SASEGT. The CDR3 is 14 amino acids. The CDR3 reads CASSERSQGQPQHF. DNA of the CDR3: TGTGCCAGCAGTGAACGGTCCCAGGGGCAGCCCCAGCATTTT.

This clone was detected ten times or more. V is TRBV20-1 and J is TRBJ2-2, with D tentatively TRBD2 (7 bases). The length of the CDR3 is 14 residues. Germline assignment: CDR1 DFQATT and CDR2 SNEGSKA (reference sequence). Trimming took 5 bases from V and 4 from J, leaving 14 bases between them. The CDR3 region is CSAQEGGSTGELFF. DNA for the CDR3: TGCAGTGCTCAGGAGGGGGGGAGCACCGGGGAGCTGTTTTTT.

The chain combines TRBV4-2 with TRBJ1-4, with 7 bases aligning to TRBD1. Germline values: CDR1 LGHNA, CDR2 YNFKEQ. The CDR3 has 17 amino acids. V was clipped by 4 bases and J by 5 bases; unmatched bases: 13. CDR3: CASSPVSQGGENEKLFF. DNA of the CDR3: TGTGCCAGCAGCCCAGTTTCCCAGGGGGGTGAGAATGAAAAACTGTTTTTT.

This clone was seen repeatedly, ten times or more. One end of the junction is discordant with germline, which a read error may explain. The sample contains more than one DNA sequence encoding this CDR3. The chain recombines TRBV7-7 with TRBJ2-5; D is ambiguous. This CDR3 comprises 12 residues. CDR1 and CDR2 (germline): SSHAT, FNYEAQ (reference sequence). The CDR3, as DNA: TGTGCTAGCAGCTCTTTGGGTGAGACCCAGTACTTC. Translation gives CASSSLGETQYF.

As to this clone: Possible read error: a much larger clone is one base away. V usage is TRBV14 and J usage is TRBJ2-1; no clear D gene. The CDR3 covers 14 residues. Between the trimmed V and J ends, which lost 0 bases and 10 bases, there was a span of 13 bases. The germline gives CDR1 SGHDN, CDR2 FVKESK. The CDR3 protein is CASSQDLGFGEQFF. The CDR3 bases are TGTGCCAGCAGCCAAGATCTTGGGTTTGGGGAGCAGTTCTTC.

This clone was recorded many times. The junction departs from germline at one end; a sequencing error may be responsible. The chain links TRBV11-2 to TRBJ2-7, with 11 bases identical to TRBD1. CDR1 and CDR2 (germline): SGHAT, FQNNGV. The CDR3 covers 16 residues. In nucleotides, the CDR3 is TGTGCCAGCAGCTCTAGTTTCGGGACAGGGGGATACGGGCAGTACTTC. Protein product: CASSSSFGTGGYGQYF.

V usage is TRBV2 and J usage is TRBJ1-5; 7 nucleotides match TRBD1. The CDR3 covers 14 residues. Germline loops: CDR1 SNHLY, CDR2 FYNNEI. Losses at the gene ends were 4 bases for V and 2 bases for J; bases not matched to a gene: 2. The CDR3 sequence is CASSADRGNQPQHF. CDR3 bases: TGTGCCAGCAGTGCAGACAGGGGCAATCAGCCCCAGCATTTT.

Details on this clone: Since a much larger clone is just one base distant, this may be a read error. The chain uses TRBV20-1 and TRBJ1-2; D is possibly TRBD1 (5 bases). CDR3 length: 16 amino acids. The germline CDR1 and CDR2 sequences are DFQATT and SNEGSKA (reference sequence). Trimming cost V 0 bases and J 1 base, with 15 bases left between them. CDR3 sequence: CSARDPVTAFNYGYTF. The DNA of the CDR3 is TGCAGTGCTAGAGATCCTGTGACAGCATTTAACTATGGCTACACCTTC.

This clone came up many times. The rearrangement joins TRBV30 to TRBJ1-1, with D unclear. V was shortened by 7 bases and J by 4 bases, with 13 bases between the two germline ends. Germline-derived CDR1 and CDR2 are GTSNPN and SVGIG (reference sequence). This CDR3 comprises 12 residues. The CDR3 here is CAFLPSVTEAFF. The CDR3 bases are TGTGCCTTCCTCCCCTCTGTCACTGAAGCTTTCTTT.

This clone was recorded many times. This rearrangement joins TRBV19 to TRBJ2-1; possible D gene TRBD2, 6 bases. The CDR3 has 13 residues. The V and J ends lost 0 bases and 11 bases respectively, with 11 bases between them. CDR1 is LNHDA, CDR2 SQIVND, per germline (reference sequence). The CDR3 DNA reads as TGTGCCAGTAGTATAGATTTGCGGGGTAAGCAGTTCTTC. Protein sequence: CASSIDLRGKQFF.

Many counts were recorded for this clone. The CDR3 loop reads CASRQEAGGRDTQYF. In nucleotides, the CDR3 is TGTGCCAGCAGGCAGGAAGCGGGGGGGCGAGATACGCAGTATTTT. The chain has TRBV11-2 and TRBJ2-3, with 10 bases lining up with TRBD2. The CDR3 runs to 15 residues. Germline trimming cut 6 bases from V and 5 bases from J; bases unmatched to any gene: 8. Germline V gene data show CDR1 as SGHAT and CDR2 as FQNNGV.

The V and J genes are TRBV27 and TRBJ1-3; D unclear. Germline CDR1 reads MNHEY; CDR2 reads SMNVEV (reference sequence). This CDR3 region has 15 residues. V was shortened by 5 bases and J by 0 bases, with 11 bases between the two germline ends. Written as DNA, the CDR3 is TGTGCCAGCAGTCCGCAGAGGGTCTCTGGAAACACCATATATTTT. Translating gives CASSPQRVSGNTIYF.

This clone was recorded many times. This chain connects TRBV2 to TRBJ1-4; D gene uncertain. V lost 3 bases and J 10 bases, leaving 15 bases between the germline ends. The CDR3 totals 14 residues. The germline gives CDR1 SNHLY, CDR2 FYNNEI. CDR3 bases: TGTGCCAGCAGTGACAGGTTGGCTATGGGAAAACTGTTTTTT. Its translation: CASSDRLAMGKLFF.

This clone was counted many times. The rearrangement links TRBV6-2 or TRBV6-3 to TRBJ2-3, with 10 nucleotides matching TRBD1. After removal of 7 bases from V and 8 bases from J, the junction contained 9 bases not matched to a gene. CDR3 length: 14 amino acids. Germline V CDR1 and CDR2: MNHEY, SVGEGT. The CDR3 protein is CASTGTGVWGTQYF. DNA of the CDR3: TGTGCCAGCACCGGGACAGGGGTGTGGGGTACGCAGTATTTT.

This clone appeared many times. J is TRBJ2-7 and V is TRBV6-2 or TRBV6-3, with D maybe TRBD1 (6 bases). Germline CDR1 and CDR2: MNHEY and SVGEGT. The ends were cut back, 2 bases at V and 4 bases at J, with 12 bases in the middle. The CDR3 runs 14 residues. The CDR3 DNA reads as TGTGCCAGCAGTTACGAGGGGGTAGGATACGAGCAGTACTTC. Its protein is CASSYEGVGYEQYF.

In its sample, this clone was seen many times. Written as DNA, the CDR3 is TGTGCCAGCTCACCTCCCTCCCTGATGAACACTGAAGCTTTCTTT. Encoded protein: CASSPPSLMNTEAFF. J is TRBJ1-1 and V is TRBV18; D unresolved. Germline V gives CDR1 KGHSH, CDR2 LQKENI. The CDR3 totals 15 residues. V lost 3 bases, J lost 0 bases, and 11 bases lay in between.

As regards this clone: A much larger clonotype is one base distant, so this may be a read error. The genes are TRBV5-6 and TRBJ2-7; either TRBD1 or TRBD2 may supply D (5 bases each). The CDR3 length is 17 residues. Germline CDR1 is SGHDT and CDR2 is YYEEEE. V was pared by 6 bases and J by 2 bases, with 24 bases between. CDR3 loop: CASTLGETLRQTYEQYF. CDR3 nucleotides: TGTGCCAGCACCCTGGGGGAGACCCTGAGGCAGACCTACGAGCAGTACTTC.

This clone appeared a few times. Given a much more abundant clone one base away, this may be a read error. The chain links TRBV24-1 to TRBJ2-3; 7 nucleotides line up with TRBD2. The CDR3 sequence is 15 residues long. Germline CDR1 reads KGHDR; CDR2 reads SFDVKD. As DNA, the CDR3 is TGTGCCACCGGTGATCCGAGGGACTACACAGATACGCAGTATTTT. Translated: CATGDPRDYTDTQYF.